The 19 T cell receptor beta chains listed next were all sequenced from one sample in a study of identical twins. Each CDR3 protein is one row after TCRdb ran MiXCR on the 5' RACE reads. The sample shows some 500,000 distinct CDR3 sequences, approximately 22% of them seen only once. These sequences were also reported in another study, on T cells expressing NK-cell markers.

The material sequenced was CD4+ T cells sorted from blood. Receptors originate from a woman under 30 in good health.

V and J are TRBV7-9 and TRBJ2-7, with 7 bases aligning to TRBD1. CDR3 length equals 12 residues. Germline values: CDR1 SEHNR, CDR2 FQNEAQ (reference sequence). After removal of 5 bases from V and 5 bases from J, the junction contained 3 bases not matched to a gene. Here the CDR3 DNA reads TGTGCCAGCAGCGGGACAGATCACGAGCAGTACTTC. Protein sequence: CASSGTDHEQYF.

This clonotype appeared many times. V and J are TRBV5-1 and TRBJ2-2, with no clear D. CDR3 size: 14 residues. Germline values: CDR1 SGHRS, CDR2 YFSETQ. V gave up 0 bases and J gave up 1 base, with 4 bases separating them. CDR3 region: CASSLVVNTGELFF. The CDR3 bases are TGCGCCAGCAGCTTGGTTGTGAACACCGGGGAGCTGTTTTTT.

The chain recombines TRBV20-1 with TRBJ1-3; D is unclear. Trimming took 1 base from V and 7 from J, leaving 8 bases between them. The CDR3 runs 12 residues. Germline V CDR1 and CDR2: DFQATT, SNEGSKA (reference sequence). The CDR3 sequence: CSARADANTIYF. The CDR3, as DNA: TGCAGTGCTAGAGCCGATGCGAACACCATATATTTT.

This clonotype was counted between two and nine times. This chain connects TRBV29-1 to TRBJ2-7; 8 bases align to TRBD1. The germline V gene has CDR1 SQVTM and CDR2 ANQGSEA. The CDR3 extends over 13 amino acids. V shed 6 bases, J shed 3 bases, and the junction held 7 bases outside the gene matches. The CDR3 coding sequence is TGCAGCGTCGAAACAGGGGGTGGCTACGAGCAGTACTTC. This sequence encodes CSVETGGGYEQYF.

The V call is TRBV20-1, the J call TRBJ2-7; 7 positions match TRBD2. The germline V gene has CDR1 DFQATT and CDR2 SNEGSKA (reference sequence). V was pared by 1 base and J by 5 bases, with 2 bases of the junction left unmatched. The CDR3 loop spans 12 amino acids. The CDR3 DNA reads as TGCAGTGCTAGAGCGGGGGGACACGAGCAGTACTTC. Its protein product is CSARAGGHEQYF.

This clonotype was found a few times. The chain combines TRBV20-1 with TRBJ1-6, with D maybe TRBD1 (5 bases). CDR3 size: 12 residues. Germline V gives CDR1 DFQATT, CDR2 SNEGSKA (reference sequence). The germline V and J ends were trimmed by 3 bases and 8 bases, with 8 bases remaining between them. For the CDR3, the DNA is TGCAGTGCTAGTGGGGCGGATTCACCCCTCCACTTT. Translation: CSASGADSPLHF.

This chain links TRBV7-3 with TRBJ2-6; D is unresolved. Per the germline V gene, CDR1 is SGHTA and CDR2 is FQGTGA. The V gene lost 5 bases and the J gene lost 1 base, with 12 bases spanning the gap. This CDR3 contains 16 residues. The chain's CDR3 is CASSPQPRSGANVLTF. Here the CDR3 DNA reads TGTGCCAGCAGCCCACAACCCCGGTCTGGGGCCAACGTCCTGACTTTC.

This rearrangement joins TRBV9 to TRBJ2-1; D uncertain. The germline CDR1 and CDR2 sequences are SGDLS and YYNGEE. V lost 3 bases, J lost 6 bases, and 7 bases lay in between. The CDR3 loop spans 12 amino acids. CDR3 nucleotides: TGTGCCAGCAGCGCGGGTGGCAATGAGCAGTTCTTC. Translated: CASSAGGNEQFF.

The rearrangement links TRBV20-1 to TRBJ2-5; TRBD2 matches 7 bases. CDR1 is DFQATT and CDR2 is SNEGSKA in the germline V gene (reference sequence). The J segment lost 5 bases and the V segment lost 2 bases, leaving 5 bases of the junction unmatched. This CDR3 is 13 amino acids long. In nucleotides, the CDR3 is TGCAGTGCTAGACGCGGGGGATCTGAGACCCAGTACTTC. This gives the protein CSARRGGSETQYF.

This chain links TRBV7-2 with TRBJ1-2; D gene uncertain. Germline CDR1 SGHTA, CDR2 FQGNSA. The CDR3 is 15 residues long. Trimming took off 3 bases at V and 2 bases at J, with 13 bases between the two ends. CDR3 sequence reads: CASSFVAAENYGYTF. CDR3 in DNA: TGTGCCAGCAGCTTTGTTGCAGCCGAGAACTATGGCTACACCTTC.

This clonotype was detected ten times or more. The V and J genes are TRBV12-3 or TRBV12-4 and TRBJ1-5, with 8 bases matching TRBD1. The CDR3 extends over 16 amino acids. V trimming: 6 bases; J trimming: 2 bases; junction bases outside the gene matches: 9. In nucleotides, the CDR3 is TGTGCCAGCAGCTACGACAGGGGAACGGGCAATCAGCCCCAGCATTTT. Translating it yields CASSYDRGTGNQPQHF.

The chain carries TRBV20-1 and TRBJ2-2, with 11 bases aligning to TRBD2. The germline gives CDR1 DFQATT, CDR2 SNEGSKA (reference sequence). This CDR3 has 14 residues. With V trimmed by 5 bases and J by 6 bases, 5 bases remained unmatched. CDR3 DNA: TGCAGTGCTGCACTAGCGGGAGCTGCCGGGGAGCTGTTTTTT. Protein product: CSAALAGAAGELFF.

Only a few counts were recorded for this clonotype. This CDR3 is CASQHTGELFF. DNA for the CDR3: TGTGCCAGCCAGCACACCGGGGAGCTGTTTTTT. This rearrangement joins TRBV25-1 to TRBJ2-2; D remains unclear. The V end lost 8 bases, the J end lost 3 bases, and 4 bases lay between the germline ends. The CDR3 contains 11 residues. Germline CDR1 is MGHDK and CDR2 is SYGVNS.

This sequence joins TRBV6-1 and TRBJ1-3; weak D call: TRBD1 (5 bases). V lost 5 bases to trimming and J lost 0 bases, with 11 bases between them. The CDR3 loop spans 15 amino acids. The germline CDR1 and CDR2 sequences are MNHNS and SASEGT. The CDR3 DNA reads TGTGCCAGCAGTCCACAGGCTTACTCTGGAAACACCATATATTTT. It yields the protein CASSPQAYSGNTIYF.

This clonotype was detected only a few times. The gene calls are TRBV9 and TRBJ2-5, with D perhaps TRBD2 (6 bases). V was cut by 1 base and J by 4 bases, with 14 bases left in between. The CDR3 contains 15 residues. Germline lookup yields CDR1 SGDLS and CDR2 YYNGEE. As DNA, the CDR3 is TGTGCCAGCAGCGTACACGGGGGTAAACGAGAGACCCAGTACTTC. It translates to CASSVHGGKRETQYF. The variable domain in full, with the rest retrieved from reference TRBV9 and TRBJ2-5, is DSGVTQTPKHLITATGQRVTLRCSPRSGDLSVYWYQQSLDQGLQFLIQYYNGEERAKGNILERFSAQQFPDLHSELNLSSLELGDSALYFCASSVHGGKRETQYFGPGTRLLVL.

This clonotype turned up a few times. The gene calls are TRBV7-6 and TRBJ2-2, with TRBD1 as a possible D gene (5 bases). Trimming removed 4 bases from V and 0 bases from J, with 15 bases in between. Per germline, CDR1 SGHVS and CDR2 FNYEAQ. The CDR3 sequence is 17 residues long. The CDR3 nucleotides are TGTGCCAGCAGCTCCAGACCTCAGGGAACGAACACCGGGGAGCTGTTTTTT. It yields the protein CASSSRPQGTNTGELFF. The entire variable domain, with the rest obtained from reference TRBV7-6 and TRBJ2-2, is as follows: GAGVSQSPRYKVTKRGQDVALRCDPISGHVSLYWYRQALGQGPEFLTYFNYEAQQDKSGLPNDRFSAERPEGSISTLTIQRTEQRDSAMYRCASSSRPQGTNTGELFFGEGSRLTVL.

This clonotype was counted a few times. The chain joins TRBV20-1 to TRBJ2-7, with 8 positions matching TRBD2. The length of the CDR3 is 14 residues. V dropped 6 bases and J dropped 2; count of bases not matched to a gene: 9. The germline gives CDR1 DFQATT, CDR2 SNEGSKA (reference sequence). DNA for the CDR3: TGCAGTGCAGCCCCCTCAGCGGGGGCCTACGAGCAGTACTTC. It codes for CSAAPSAGAYEQYF.

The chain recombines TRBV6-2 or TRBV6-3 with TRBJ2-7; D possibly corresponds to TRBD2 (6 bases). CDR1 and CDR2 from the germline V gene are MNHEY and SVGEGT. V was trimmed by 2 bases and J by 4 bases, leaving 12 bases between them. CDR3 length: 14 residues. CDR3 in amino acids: CASSYQLAQYEQYF. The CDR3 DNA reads TGTGCCAGCAGTTACCAACTAGCCCAGTACGAGCAGTACTTC.

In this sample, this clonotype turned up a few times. CDR3 DNA: TGCAGTGCAACGACAGCTTTGAACACCGGGGAGCTGTTTTTT. Translation gives CSATTALNTGELFF. The chain combines TRBV20-1 with TRBJ2-2; D may be TRBD1 (5 bases). CDR3 size: 14 residues. The ends were cut back, 6 bases at V and 1 base at J, with 12 bases in the middle. Germline CDR1 DFQATT, CDR2 SNEGSKA (reference sequence).